Below, 5 T cell receptor beta chains from the same sample are listed, as sequenced in a study of cytomegalovirus exposure and HLA in healthy donors. With 60 Vbeta and 13 Jbeta primers, the PCR was carried out. Assay: immunoSEQ multiplex PCR; the TCRdb copy retains only in-frame clones and omits some. The sample has some 110,000 clones, about 70% seen once. The sample was PBMCs. The receptors derive from a man younger than 45 in good health and CMV-seronegative.

This clone occurred a few times. This rearrangement joins TRBV9 to TRBJ2-2; 8 bases match TRBD2. The CDR3 sequence is 14 residues long. Germline lookup yields CDR1 SGDLS and CDR2 YYNGEE. V gave up 4 bases and J gave up 4 bases; unmatched junction bases: 3. The CDR3 region has the DNA TGTGCCAGCAGCACGACTAGCGTCACCGGGGAGCTGTTTTTT. Its translation: CASSTTSVTGELFF.

This clone was counted a single time. In DNA form, the CDR3 reads TGTGCCAGCAGCTTAGGGACAGGGGGGAGCACTGAAGCTTTCTTT. It specifies CASSLGTGGSTEAFF. The chain recombines TRBV7-9 with TRBJ1-1; 10 positions match TRBD1. V lost 1 base to trimming and J lost 4 bases; unmatched junction nucleotides: 3. Germline loops: CDR1 SEHNR, CDR2 FQNEAQ (reference sequence). This CDR3 contains 15 residues. Together with reference TRBV7-9 and TRBJ1-1, the CDR3 gives the full variable domain: DTGVSQNPRHKITKRGQNVTFRCDPISEHNRLYWYRQTLGQGPEFLTYFQNEAQLEKSRLLSDRFSAERPKGSFSTLEIQRTEQGDSAMYLCASSLGTGGSTEAFFGQGTRLTVV.

A remark on this clone: The sample holds other DNA sequences that translate to the same CDR3. The chain recombines TRBV18 with TRBJ1-1; the match to TRBD1 covers 8 bases. Germline V lookup: CDR1 KGHSH, CDR2 LQKENI. With 3 bases clipped from V and 3 bases from J, the junction kept 0 bases outside the gene matches. The CDR3 runs 13 residues. The CDR3 sequence is CASSPTGDTEAFF. The CDR3 DNA sequence: TGTGCCAGCTCACCGACAGGGGACACTGAAGCTTTCTTT.

The chain links TRBV4-2 to TRBJ2-5, with a weak D call TRBD2 (6 bases). This CDR3 contains 14 residues. Germline V gene data show CDR1 as LGHNA and CDR2 as YNFKEQ. V gave up 1 base and J gave up 4 bases, with 10 bases separating them. Here the CDR3 reads CASSQVGGAETQYF. The CDR3 DNA sequence: TGTGCCAGCAGCCAAGTTGGAGGGGCAGAGACCCAGTACTTC.

In this sample, this clone turned up a few times. This CDR3 is CASSLGLAKVETQYF. CDR3 sequence (DNA): TGTGCCAGCAGCCTGGGACTAGCGAAAGTGGAGACCCAGTACTTC. The V gene is TRBV7-3, the J gene TRBJ2-5, with 10 bases fitting TRBD2. Per germline, CDR1 SGHTA and CDR2 FQGTGA. The trim removed 5 bases at V and 5 bases at J, leaving 8 bases unmatched. This CDR3 is built from 15 residues.